One and the same sample provided the 26 T cell receptor beta chains below, sequenced in a study of CD8+CD57+ T cells in acquired aplastic anemia. According to the study, genomic DNA was the template for TCR beta VDJ and CDR3 profiling. TCRdb re-called the reads through MiXCR, storing one row per CDR3 protein. This sample has over 100,000 distinct CDR3 sequences; around two fifths occur once, and the top ten carry almost 8.5%. Source material: sorted CD4+, CD8+, or CD8+CD57+ T cells (not recorded which) from PBMCs. The receptors were gathered from a human donor in good health, serving as a control.

A word on this clonotype: This may stem from a read error, because a much larger clone lies one nucleotide away. The CDR3 does not end in the conserved phenylalanine or tryptophan, so this is likely a read error. The genes are TRBV19 and TRBJ2-2; 9 bases map to TRBD2. The length of the CDR3 is 18 residues. Germline assignment: CDR1 LNHDA and CDR2 SQIVND (reference sequence). Germline trimming cut 4 bases from V and 0 bases from J; bases unmatched to any gene: 9. The CDR3, as DNA: TGTGCCAGTAGTAGAGGGTTCGAGCGGGGGGCGAACACCGGGGAGCTGTTTGTT. This sequence encodes CASSRGFERGANTGELFV.

As regards this clonotype: A much larger clone differs from this one at a single base, so this may be a read error. DNA of the CDR3: TGTGCCAGCAGCTCCCCGTTACATAGGGGGGACATTCAGTACTTC. Protein sequence: CASSSPLHRGDIQYF. V usage is TRBV11-2 and J usage is TRBJ2-4; D may be TRBD1 or TRBD2 (6 bases each). With 4 bases removed from V and 8 bases from J, the gap between germline ends came to 18 bases. The germline CDR1 and CDR2 sequences are SGHAT and FQNNGV. The CDR3 runs 15 residues.

The rearrangement links TRBV15 to TRBJ2-7, with no clear D. V was cut by 0 bases and J by 3 bases, with 12 bases left in between. The CDR3 consists of 15 residues. Germline V gives CDR1 LNHNV, CDR2 YYDKDF (reference sequence). The CDR3 reads CATSRDYSRSYEQYV. CDR3 sequence (DNA): TGTGCCACCAGCAGAGATTACAGCAGAAGCTACGAGCAGTACGTC.

This clonotype was seen more than once but under ten times. The rearrangement joins TRBV11-1 to TRBJ2-1; maybe TRBD2 (6 bases). Germline V gene data show CDR1 as SGHAT and CDR2 as FQDESV (reference sequence). Trimming cost V 5 bases and J 0 bases, with 11 bases left between them. The CDR3 runs to 15 residues. The CDR3 DNA reads as TGTGCCAGCAGCCATACGCGGGACTCCTACAATGAGCAGTTCTTC. It translates to CASSHTRDSYNEQFF.

This clonotype was counted many times. V is TRBV2 and J is TRBJ2-7; D is undetermined. This CDR3 is 13 amino acids long. Germline lookup yields CDR1 SNHLY and CDR2 FYNNEI. V shed 6 bases and J shed 6 bases, with 15 bases lying between them. CDR3 sequence (DNA): TGTGCCAGCAGCGTGGGCCCTAGGACCGAGCAGTACTTC. Its translation: CASSVGPRTEQYF. Supplemented by reference TRBV2 and TRBJ2-7, the full variable domain reads EPEVTQTPSHQVTQMGQEVILRCVPISNHLYFYWYRQILGQKVEFLVSFYNNEISEKSEIFDDQFSVERPDGSNFTLKIRSTKLEDSAMYFCASSVGPRTEQYFGPGTRLTVT.

This clonotype has at least ten counts. The chain links TRBV20-1 to TRBJ2-5; weak D call: TRBD2 (6 bases). This CDR3 is built from 11 residues. Trimming took off 8 bases at V and 4 bases at J, with 11 bases between the two ends. CDR1 and CDR2 (germline): DFQATT, SNEGSKA (reference sequence). CDR3 bases: TGCAGTCCGACCGGGGGAGAGACCCAGTACTTC. Translation gives CSPTGGETQYF.

This clonotype showed up many times. The J gene is TRBJ1-1, the V gene TRBV10-3; D is possibly TRBD1 (6 bases). The CDR3 is 12 residues long. In germline, CDR1 is ENHRY, CDR2 SYGVKD. Between the trimmed V and J ends, which lost 8 bases and 1 base, there was a span of 8 bases. CDR3 nucleotides: TGTGCCATCGCGGGACAGAACACTGAAGCTTTCTTT. Protein: CAIAGQNTEAFF.

V is TRBV5-1 and J is TRBJ1-6; the D is unclear. CDR1 SGHRS and CDR2 YFSETQ come from the germline V gene. Between the trimmed V and J ends, which lost 0 bases and 8 bases, there was a span of 3 bases. The length of the CDR3 is 12 residues. CDR3 nucleotides: TGCGCCAGCAGCTTGGGTGATTCACCCCTCCACTTT. Translating it yields CASSLGDSPLHF.

This clonotype has just a few counts. The chain is built from TRBV19 and TRBJ1-6; D is possibly TRBD1 (6 bases). The CDR3 spans 14 residues. V dropped 5 bases and J dropped 13 bases, with 18 bases sitting between them. Germline V gene sequence: CDR1 LNHDA, CDR2 SQIVND (reference sequence). The CDR3 here is CASSVTGKSSPLHF. CDR3 sequence (DNA): TGTGCCAGTAGTGTCACAGGGAAAAGCTCGCCCCTCCACTTT.

This clonotype has a count of ten or more. This sequence joins TRBV7-2 and TRBJ1-1, with 7 bases lining up with TRBD1. Germline V gives CDR1 SGHTA, CDR2 FQGNSA. V lost 6 bases, J lost 6 bases, and 7 bases stayed unmatched. The CDR3 has 13 amino acids. CDR3 protein: CASSLDRVAEAFF. The CDR3 DNA is TGTGCCAGCAGTCTCGACAGGGTCGCTGAAGCTTTCTTT.

As DNA, the CDR3 is TGTGCCACCAGCAGTGTTGGTCAATTTGGAGCTTTCTTT. Translated, it gives CATSSVGQFGAFF. V usage is TRBV15 and J usage is TRBJ1-1; D is uncertain. V dropped 3 bases and J dropped 10 bases, with 15 bases sitting between them. The CDR3 spans 13 residues. Looked up from germline, CDR1 is LNHNV and CDR2 is YYDKDF (reference sequence).

As to this clonotype: At one boundary the junction diverges from the germline segment, which might be a read error. This chain joins TRBV7-6 and TRBJ2-7; 11 bases map to TRBD1. The germline V gene encodes CDR1 SGHVS and CDR2 FNYEAQ. CDR3 size: 15 residues. The CDR3 loop is CASSLAGTGGYEQYF. DNA of the CDR3: TGTGCTAGCAGCTTAGCCGGGACAGGGGGCTACGAGCAGTACTTC.

This clonotype has just a few counts. This CDR3 fails to terminate in the conserved phenylalanine or tryptophan, so it likely reflects a read error. The gene calls are TRBV19 and TRBJ1-6; D is unclear. The CDR3 covers 15 residues. V lost 5 bases and J 9 bases, leaving 17 bases between the germline ends. Per the germline V gene, CDR1 is LNHDA and CDR2 is SQIVND (reference sequence). CDR3 sequence reads: CASSSDRASLSPLHL. The CDR3 nucleotides are TGTGCCAGTAGTTCAGATAGGGCCTCTCTTTCACCCCTCCACCTT.

The table lists this clonotype with many counts. V gene TRBV29-1 combines with J gene TRBJ1-1, with D possibly TRBD1 on 5 matching bases. The CDR3 consists of 15 residues. Per the germline V gene, CDR1 is SQVTM and CDR2 is ANQGSEA. With 6 bases removed from V and 1 base from J, the gap between germline ends came to 18 bases. This CDR3 reads CSVDGTPKGNTEAFF. The CDR3, as DNA: TGCAGCGTCGACGGGACTCCAAAAGGGAACACTGAAGCTTTCTTT. Full variable domain (missing parts from reference TRBV29-1 and TRBJ1-1): SAVISQKPSRDICQRGTSLTIQCQVDSQVTMMFWYRQQPGQSLTLIATANQGSEATYESGFVIDKFPISRPNLTFSTLTVSNMSPEDSSIYLCSVDGTPKGNTEAFFGQGTRLTVV.

This clonotype was found many times. This rearrangement joins TRBV11-2 to TRBJ2-7; no definite D call. CDR1 SGHAT and CDR2 FQNNGV come from the germline V gene. V was pared by 0 bases and J by 6 bases, with 18 bases between. CDR3 size: 16 residues. The CDR3 DNA reads TGTGCCAGCAGCTTAGATTCAGGTCTCAAAACCATCGAGCAGTACTTC. The encoded protein is CASSLDSGLKTIEQYF.

This clonotype was observed a few times. This sequence joins TRBV25-1 and TRBJ1-6, with D unresolved. Germline loops: CDR1 MGHDK, CDR2 SYGVNS. With 4 bases removed from V and 10 bases from J, the gap between germline ends came to 11 bases. CDR3 length: 13 residues. CDR3: CASSGGPSSPLHF. The CDR3 DNA follows: TGTGCCAGCAGTGGCGGACCTTCCTCACCCCTCCACTTT.

V is TRBV19 and J is TRBJ2-5; perhaps TRBD2 as D (6 bases). V was trimmed by 5 bases and J by 5 bases, leaving 15 bases between them. This CDR3 has 14 residues. Germline V gives CDR1 LNHDA, CDR2 SQIVND (reference sequence). The CDR3 nucleotides read TGTGCCAGTAGTTCCACTCCGACTAGGGAGACCCAGTACTTC. Encoded protein: CASSSTPTRETQYF.

This clonotype was counted ten times or more. The CDR3 region is CSVQGAQELSTDTQYF. As DNA, the CDR3 is TGCAGCGTGCAGGGGGCGCAGGAGCTTAGCACAGATACGCAGTATTTT. The chain has TRBV29-1 and TRBJ2-3; 8 positions match TRBD1. Looked up from germline, CDR1 is SQVTM and CDR2 is ANQGSEA. The junction had 11 bases not matched to a gene; V was cut back by 6 bases and J by 0 bases. The CDR3 is 16 amino acids.

The chain carries TRBV25-1 and TRBJ1-2, with D perhaps matching TRBD1 (6 bases). Germline CDR1 reads MGHDK; CDR2 reads SYGVNS. V gave up 6 bases and J gave up 7 bases, with 27 bases separating them. The CDR3 is 17 amino acids. The CDR3 DNA is TGTGCCAGCAGCCCACAAGGAACACGAGGGGGGGAGGTTGGCTACACCTTC. This translates into CASSPQGTRGGEVGYTF.

This chain links TRBV5-1 with TRBJ2-2; TRBD2 aligns across 13 bases. This CDR3 is 17 amino acids long. V was pared by 7 bases and J by 4 bases, with 10 bases of the junction left unmatched. Germline CDR1 and CDR2: SGHRS and YFSETQ. CDR3: CASSGTSGVRGTGELFF. The CDR3 DNA sequence: TGCGCCAGCTCCGGGACTAGCGGGGTCCGGGGCACCGGGGAGCTGTTTTTT.

The chain is built from TRBV11-2 and TRBJ2-1; 12 nucleotides match TRBD2. The CDR3 length is 14 residues. The trim removed 5 bases at V and 6 bases at J, leaving 2 bases unmatched. Germline-derived CDR1 and CDR2 are SGHAT and FQNNGV. CDR3 in amino acids: CASSRTSGINEQFF. The CDR3 bases are TGTGCCAGCAGCAGGACTAGCGGGATCAATGAGCAGTTCTTC. The whole variable domain, filled in from reference TRBV11-2 and TRBJ2-1, reads EAGVAQSPRYKIIEKRQSVAFWCNPISGHATLYWYQQILGQGPKLLIQFQNNGVVDDSQLPKDRFSAERLKGVDSTLKIQPAKLEDSAVYLCASSRTSGINEQFFGPGTRLTVL.

The table lists this clonotype with many counts. The chain has TRBV24-1 and TRBJ2-2; 7 nucleotides line up with TRBD1. Unmatched junction bases numbered 2, after V lost 1 base and J lost 4 bases. The CDR3 spans 15 residues. From germline, CDR1 is KGHDR and CDR2 SFDVKD. Here the CDR3 reads CATSDLTGATGELFF. The CDR3 region has the DNA TGTGCCACCAGTGATTTAACAGGGGCCACCGGGGAGCTGTTTTTT.

For this clonotype: Given a much more abundant clone one base away, this may be a read error. J is TRBJ1-4 and V is TRBV5-8; D unclear. This CDR3 has 15 amino acids. Germline values: CDR1 SGHTS, CDR2 YDEGEE. The CDR3 nucleotides are TGTGCCAGCAGCTTCTACACCGGGCTTAATGAAAAACTGTCTTTT. This codes for CASSFYTGLNEKLSF.

This sequence joins TRBV10-3 and TRBJ2-7, with D perhaps matching TRBD1 (6 bases). Trimming pared 2 bases from V and 3 bases from J, leaving 17 bases between. This CDR3 is 16 amino acids long. Germline-derived CDR1 and CDR2 are ENHRY and SYGVKD. The chain's CDR3 is CAISEAPAQGSYEQYF. The DNA of the CDR3 is TGTGCCATCAGTGAGGCCCCGGCACAGGGTAGCTACGAGCAGTACTTC.

For the CDR3, the DNA is TGTGCCAGCACCTCCCGGGACCGCCGAGATACGCAGTATTTT. It yields the protein CASTSRDRRDTQYF. J is TRBJ2-3 and V is TRBV3-1; D possibly matches TRBD1 or TRBD2 (5 bases each). This CDR3 has 14 amino acids. V gave up 7 bases and J gave up 5 bases, with 16 bases separating them. Germline CDR1 and CDR2: LGHDT and YNNKEL (reference sequence).

Turning to this clonotype: Germline and junction disagree at one end, which may indicate a read error. The chain is built from TRBV6-2 or TRBV6-3 and TRBJ1-2; D remains ambiguous. This CDR3 comprises 11 residues. Germline CDR1 reads MNHEY; CDR2 reads SVGEGT. CDR3 region: CASSQNYGCTF. The CDR3 nucleotides read TGTGCCAGCAGCCAGAACTATGGCTGCACCTTC.